These 14 T cell receptor beta chains share one sample of origin, sequenced in a study of shared clonotypes between healthy human individuals. The method was immunoSEQ multiplex PCR; TCRdb's version includes in-frame clones alone and lacks a portion of them. The sample holds approximately 2,000,000 clones; 85% to 95% are singletons and the top ten take 0.37%. The sample taken for sequencing was naive CD4+ T cells from PBMCs. Regarding subset: CD45RA+ positively selected. These receptors all stem from a man aged 18-30 years in good health. Some clones in this sample may be carry-over from other donors' samples.

This rearrangement joins TRBV5-1 to TRBJ1-1; D unclear. The CDR3 covers 13 residues. V shed 4 bases and J shed 1 base, with 8 bases lying between them. The germline CDR1 and CDR2 sequences are SGHRS and YFSETQ. CDR3 residues: CASSRDPNTEAFF. DNA of the CDR3: TGCGCCAGCAGCCGCGATCCGAACACTGAAGCTTTCTTT.

V usage is TRBV5-1 and J usage is TRBJ2-1; D may be TRBD2 (6 bases). This CDR3 spans 16 amino acids. Germline V lookup: CDR1 SGHRS, CDR2 YFSETQ. The V gene lost 0 bases and the J gene lost 2 bases, with 12 bases spanning the gap. CDR3 nucleotides: TGCGCCAGCAGCTTGGATCCGGGAGTTACCTACAATGAGCAGTTCTTC. Its protein product is CASSLDPGVTYNEQFF.

The chain employs TRBV28 and TRBJ1-1; possibly TRBD1 for D (5 bases). Germline CDR1 reads MDHEN; CDR2 reads SYDVKM. V was pared by 3 bases and J by 0 bases, with 11 bases between. This CDR3 has 15 amino acids. CDR3 sequence: CASSFPGRLNTEAFF. The CDR3 bases are TGTGCCAGCAGTTTCCCGGGACGGCTGAACACTGAAGCTTTCTTT.

The chain recombines TRBV6-1 with TRBJ1-2; TRBD1 matches 11 bases. Germline CDR1 is MNHNS and CDR2 is SASEGT. The CDR3 totals 17 residues. V trimming: 0 bases; J trimming: 4 bases; junction bases outside the gene matches: 7. CDR3 in amino acids: CASSEALRGTGGYGYTF. Here the CDR3 DNA reads TGTGCCAGCAGTGAAGCGCTTCGGGGGACAGGGGGCTATGGCTACACCTTC.

This rearrangement joins TRBV20-1 to TRBJ1-2; no clear D gene. CDR1 and CDR2 (germline): DFQATT, SNEGSKA (reference sequence). The V gene lost 6 bases and the J gene lost 8 bases, with 10 bases spanning the gap. This CDR3 comprises 10 residues. CDR3 DNA: TGCAGTGCGCCTAAGTCAGGCTACACCTTC. Encoded protein: CSAPKSGYTF.

The chain has TRBV2 and TRBJ2-3; D unresolved. Germline loops: CDR1 SNHLY, CDR2 FYNNEI. The CDR3 is made up of 15 amino acids. Trimming pared 3 bases from V and 1 base from J, leaving 11 bases between. As DNA, the CDR3 is TGTGCCAGCAGTGATAGGCTCATTCGCACAGATACGCAGTATTTT. It encodes CASSDRLIRTDTQYF.

A remark on this clone: Distinct nucleotide sequences in the sample also encode this CDR3. This chain joins TRBV18 and TRBJ2-7; D is possibly TRBD1 (6 bases). Trimming shortened V by 2 bases and J by 0 bases, and 8 bases separated the two germline ends. The CDR3 contains 14 residues. Germline V gene sequence: CDR1 KGHSH, CDR2 LQKENI. The CDR3 loop reads CASSPDRFSYEQYF. CDR3 DNA sequence: TGTGCCAGCTCACCAGACAGGTTCTCCTACGAGCAGTACTTC.

Notes on this clone: The same CDR3 can be traced to other DNA sequences in this sample. The chain has TRBV5-1 and TRBJ2-1; 10 bases line up with TRBD2. CDR1 is SGHRS, CDR2 YFSETQ, per germline. Germline trimming cut 0 bases from V and 6 bases from J; bases unmatched to any gene: 3. The CDR3 is 15 residues long. In DNA, the CDR3 is TGCGCCAGCAGCTTGGCGCTAGCGGGAGTCAATGAGCAGTTCTTC. It codes for CASSLALAGVNEQFF. Full variable domain (missing parts from reference TRBV5-1 and TRBJ2-1): KAGVTQTPRYLIKTRGQQVTLSCSPISGHRSVSWYQQTPGQGLQFLFEYFSETQRNKGNFPGRFSGRQFSNSRSEMNVSTLELGDSALYLCASSLALAGVNEQFFGPGTRLTVL.

This chain connects TRBV7-9 to TRBJ2-3; 9 bases align to TRBD2. The V segment lost 5 bases and the J segment 2 bases; nucleotides outside the gene matches: 11. The CDR3 loop spans 17 amino acids. The germline V gene encodes CDR1 SEHNR and CDR2 FQNEAQ (reference sequence). This chain's CDR3 is CASSLKAAGGTTDTQYF. The DNA for the CDR3 is TGTGCCAGCAGCCTTAAGGCGGCGGGAGGGACCACAGATACGCAGTATTTT.

The rearrangement joins TRBV7-9 to TRBJ2-3; possibly TRBD2 for D (5 bases). Trimming left V 5 bases short and J 5 bases short, with 14 bases between. Germline V lookup: CDR1 SEHNR, CDR2 FQNEAQ (reference sequence). The CDR3 loop spans 14 amino acids. CDR3 nucleotides: TGTGCCAGCAGCGTCCGGGCCCGGGGAGATACGCAGTATTTT. Residues: CASSVRARGDTQYF.

This clone was counted a single time. The chain joins TRBV14 to TRBJ1-2; D gene uncertain. Germline V gene lookup returns CDR1 SGHDN and CDR2 FVKESK. This CDR3 has 15 residues. V was trimmed by 0 bases and J by 4 bases, leaving 12 bases between them. In DNA form, the CDR3 reads TGTGCCAGCAGCCAAGATCAGTGGGATAGCTATGGCTACACCTTC. Its translation is CASSQDQWDSYGYTF.

V gene TRBV7-6 combines with J gene TRBJ2-1; D is unresolved. The CDR3 has 15 amino acids. CDR1 is SGHVS and CDR2 is FNYEAQ in the germline V gene. The germline V and J ends were trimmed by 4 bases and 0 bases, with 10 bases remaining between them. CDR3 region: CASSSLIISYNEQFF. DNA for the CDR3: TGTGCCAGCAGCTCCCTCATTATCTCCTACAATGAGCAGTTCTTC.

The V and J genes are TRBV27 and TRBJ2-7; unclear D gene. Germline-derived CDR1 and CDR2 are MNHEY and SMNVEV (reference sequence). V was trimmed by 5 bases and J by 2 bases, leaving 10 bases between them. The CDR3 covers 13 residues. CDR3 protein: CASSPHKTYEQYF. The CDR3 DNA is TGTGCCAGCAGTCCCCATAAGACCTACGAGCAGTACTTC.

The chain recombines TRBV5-1 with TRBJ2-3; 8 nucleotides match TRBD1. After removal of 5 bases from V and 4 bases from J, the junction contained 15 bases not matched to a gene. CDR3 length: 17 amino acids. Germline CDR1 reads SGHRS; CDR2 reads YFSETQ. In nucleotides, the CDR3 is TGCGCCAGCAGGAGACGGGCGCAGGGGGCATTGTCAGATACGCAGTATTTT. Translated: CASRRRAQGALSDTQYF.